Below, 27 T cell receptor beta chains from the same sample are listed, as sequenced in a study of CD8+ T cells in alopecia areata. Extraction of RNA preceded its reverse transcription into cDNA, which served as the sequencing template. Assay used: immunoSEQ multiplex PCR; TCRdb lists only in-frame clones, some missing. The sample consists of more than 200,000 clones, around two fifths of them appearing once. Treatment defined: oral pan-JAK inhibitor, 5-10 mg twice daily. Sample: CD4+ T cells sorted from blood, taken at approximately week 36, from a patient treated with tofacitinib. The receptors shown here come from a human donor with alopecia areata.

The V gene is TRBV29-1, the J gene TRBJ2-3; 11 nucleotides match TRBD2. The CDR3 covers 14 residues. The J segment lost 6 bases and the V segment lost 2 bases, leaving 4 bases of the junction unmatched. Germline assignment: CDR1 SQVTM and CDR2 ANQGSEA. The CDR3 DNA follows: TGCAGCGTTGAAATAGCGGGAGGGTTTGATACGCAGTATTTT. This encodes CSVEIAGGFDTQYF.

This clone was detected many times. This chain links TRBV11-2 with TRBJ1-1, with D hard to call. The CDR3 spans 13 residues. Trimming left V 3 bases short and J 1 base short, with 6 bases between. The germline V gene has CDR1 SGHAT and CDR2 FQNNGV. CDR3 in amino acids: CASSFDTNTEAFF. The CDR3 bases are TGTGCCAGCAGCTTTGACACGAACACTGAAGCTTTCTTT.

There are a few counts of this clone. The gene calls are TRBV4-1 and TRBJ2-7, with a weak D call TRBD2 (5 bases). Trimming pared 2 bases from V and 6 bases from J, leaving 23 bases between. The CDR3 spans 17 residues. Germline lookup yields CDR1 MGHRA and CDR2 YSYEKL. The DNA of the CDR3 is TGCGCCAGCAGCCAACGTTTTGTGGCCAAACGGACTCCCGAGCAGTACTTC. Protein product: CASSQRFVAKRTPEQYF.

V and J are TRBV6-1 and TRBJ1-2; a possible D gene is TRBD1 (6 bases). The CDR3 sequence is 11 residues long. Germline CDR1 and CDR2: MNHNS and SASEGT. The germline V and J ends were trimmed by 5 bases and 6 bases, with 7 bases remaining between them. CDR3 coding DNA: TGTGCCAGCAGTTACAGGGATGGCTACACCTTC. It specifies CASSYRDGYTF.

The chain recombines TRBV30 with TRBJ2-2; 7 bases align to TRBD2. Germline CDR1 is GTSNPN and CDR2 is SVGIG (reference sequence). The CDR3 spans 18 residues. J lost 2 bases, V lost 2 bases, and 14 bases had no gene match. The DNA for the CDR3 is TGTGCCTGGAGTAAATTCTCGTTAGGCGGGAGAAACACCGGGGAGCTGTTTTTT. As protein: CAWSKFSLGGRNTGELFF. Complete variable domain (other parts from reference TRBV30 and TRBJ2-2): SQTIHQWPATLVQPVGSPLSLECTVEGTSNPNLYWYRQAAGRGLQLLFYSVGIGQISSEVPQNLSASRPQDRQFILSSKKLLLSDSGFYLCAWSKFSLGGRNTGELFFGEGSRLTVL.

V and J are TRBV7-2 and TRBJ2-7, with D hard to call. This CDR3 region has 14 residues. V was shortened by 5 bases and J by 1 base, with 12 bases between the two germline ends. Germline CDR1 reads SGHTA; CDR2 reads FQGNSA. CDR3 nucleotide sequence: TGTGCCAGCAGCGTCAGCTACAGTTCCTACGAGCAGTACTTC. Protein product: CASSVSYSSYEQYF.

The chain uses TRBV30 and TRBJ2-1; the D gene is possibly TRBD2 (5 bases). This CDR3 contains 13 residues. V was shortened by 3 bases and J by 9 bases, with 15 bases between the two germline ends. CDR1 GTSNPN and CDR2 SVGIG come from the germline V gene (reference sequence). The chain's CDR3 is CAWSPIRGGEQFF. The CDR3 DNA reads as TGTGCCTGGAGCCCAATCAGAGGAGGTGAGCAGTTCTTC.

This chain links TRBV30 with TRBJ2-3; 11 nucleotides match TRBD2. The junction had 4 bases not matched to a gene; V was cut back by 1 base and J by 4 bases. The CDR3 spans 15 residues. Germline CDR1 and CDR2: GTSNPN and SVGIG (reference sequence). CDR3 coding DNA: TGTGCCTGGAGTGGCACTAGCGGGAGTTCAGATACGCAGTATTTT. This encodes CAWSGTSGSSDTQYF.

The genes are TRBV7-9 and TRBJ2-7; TRBD2 aligns across 8 bases. The V segment lost 8 bases and the J segment 0 bases; nucleotides outside the gene matches: 6. Germline loops: CDR1 SEHNR, CDR2 FQNEAQ (reference sequence). The CDR3 totals 14 residues. CDR3 DNA: TGTGCCAGCCGAAGTAGCGGGACCTCCTACGAGCAGTACTTC. Translated, it gives CASRSSGTSYEQYF.

The chain is built from TRBV6-1 and TRBJ1-2; a weak D match, TRBD1 (6 bases). The CDR3 extends over 14 amino acids. Trimming pared 5 bases from V and 5 bases from J, leaving 15 bases between. Germline V gives CDR1 MNHNS, CDR2 SASEGT. The CDR3 here is CASSLRDTTYGYTF. CDR3 sequence (DNA): TGTGCCAGCAGTCTCCGGGACACGACTTATGGCTACACCTTC.

This clone was counted only a few times. This sequence joins TRBV11-2 and TRBJ2-2, with D unclear. CDR1 SGHAT and CDR2 FQNNGV come from the germline V gene. This CDR3 has 13 amino acids. With 8 bases removed from V and 3 bases from J, the gap between germline ends came to 10 bases. CDR3 nucleotides: TGTGCCAGCCCAGCCCACTACACCGGGGAGCTGTTTTTT. Its translation is CASPAHYTGELFF.

This clone was seen a few times. V is TRBV11-2 and J is TRBJ2-7, with 7 bases fitting TRBD2. CDR3 length equals 18 residues. V trimming: 1 base; J trimming: 4 bases; junction bases outside the gene matches: 16. CDR1 SGHAT and CDR2 FQNNGV come from the germline V gene. Written as DNA, the CDR3 is TGTGCCAGCAGCTTAGCCATAGTAGGGCGGGAGCGGATATACGAGCAGTACTTC. Its translation: CASSLAIVGRERIYEQYF.

The rearrangement joins TRBV29-1 to TRBJ2-2; maybe TRBD1 (6 bases). The CDR3 has 14 residues. The germline V and J ends were trimmed by 7 bases and 0 bases, with 12 bases remaining between them. Germline V lookup: CDR1 SQVTM, CDR2 ANQGSEA. The CDR3, as DNA: TGCAGCGCCCGTGGACAGACGAACACCGGGGAGCTGTTTTTT. Translation: CSARGQTNTGELFF.

This clone occurred a few times. The rearrangement uses TRBV19 and TRBJ2-2; no reliable D call. The V gene lost 1 base and the J gene lost 0 bases, with 3 bases spanning the gap. The CDR3 is made up of 14 amino acids. Germline V CDR1 and CDR2: LNHDA, SQIVND (reference sequence). In DNA form, the CDR3 reads TGTGCCAGTAGTATAGGTCCGAACACCGGGGAGCTGTTTTTT. Translation gives CASSIGPNTGELFF.

CDR3 protein: CSAGAGGTDTQYF. Written as DNA, the CDR3 is TGCAGCGCCGGGGCGGGGGGCACAGATACGCAGTATTTT. The V call is TRBV29-1, the J call TRBJ2-3, with 7 bases lining up with TRBD2. Germline CDR1 SQVTM, CDR2 ANQGSEA. J gave up 1 base and V 7 bases, and 5 bases lay outside the gene matches. There are 13 residues in the CDR3.

V is TRBV10-3 and J is TRBJ1-4; D is uncertain. Germline CDR1 reads ENHRY; CDR2 reads SYGVKD. V was clipped by 2 bases and J by 8 bases, with 12 bases between them. The CDR3 sequence is 14 residues long. The chain's CDR3 is CAISEADGREKLFF. DNA for the CDR3: TGTGCCATCAGTGAGGCGGACGGGAGGGAAAAACTGTTTTTT.

This sequence joins TRBV6-5 and TRBJ1-5; 7 bases are shared with TRBD1. The CDR3 totals 14 residues. V gave up 8 bases and J gave up 3 bases; unmatched junction bases: 7. Germline V CDR1 and CDR2: MNHEY, SVGAGI. The CDR3 protein is CASSGTAHNQPQHF. CDR3 nucleotide sequence: TGTGCCAGCTCGGGGACAGCCCACAATCAGCCCCAGCATTTT.

This clone was seen a handful of times. This chain joins TRBV7-2 and TRBJ2-5; TRBD2 is a possible D gene (7 bases). V was cut by 5 bases and J by 2 bases, with 12 bases left in between. The germline V gene encodes CDR1 SGHTA and CDR2 FQGNSA. CDR3 length: 14 residues. The CDR3 bases are TGTGCCAGCAGCCCACAGGGAGGGCAAGAGACCCAGTACTTC. Protein sequence: CASSPQGGQETQYF.

The table lists this clone with a few counts. The gene calls are TRBV28 and TRBJ2-4, with D maybe TRBD1 (6 bases). Germline CDR1 MDHEN, CDR2 SYDVKM. The CDR3 is 16 amino acids. Trimming stripped 3 bases from V and 2 bases from J, with 14 bases between. In DNA, the CDR3 is TGTGCCAGCAGTTTTCTACAGGGAAGTACCAAAAACATTCAGTACTTC. Translating it yields CASSFLQGSTKNIQYF.

V is TRBV29-1 and J is TRBJ2-2; 11 bases agree with TRBD2. V trimming: 7 bases; J trimming: 5 bases; junction bases outside the gene matches: 15. The germline V gene has CDR1 SQVTM and CDR2 ANQGSEA. CDR3 size: 17 residues. Written as DNA, the CDR3 is TGCAGCGCTCGAAAGGGTAGCGGGAGGGCCCGGACCGGGGAGCTGTTTTTT. It codes for CSARKGSGRARTGELFF.

There are many counts of this clone. This sequence joins TRBV7-9 and TRBJ2-2; 9 bases are a match to TRBD2. V dropped 2 bases and J dropped 3; count of bases not matched to a gene: 7. Germline V gene data show CDR1 as SEHNR and CDR2 as FQNEAQ (reference sequence). The CDR3 is 17 amino acids. The CDR3 DNA follows: TGTGCCAGCAGCTTACCTAGCGGGGCGTCGGACACCGGGGAGCTGTTTTTT. It translates to CASSLPSGASDTGELFF.

This clone has only a few counts. This rearrangement joins TRBV29-1 to TRBJ1-2; D not resolved. Germline V CDR1 and CDR2: SQVTM, ANQGSEA. The germline V and J ends were trimmed by 6 bases and 6 bases, with 17 bases remaining between them. This CDR3 has 13 residues. The CDR3 DNA follows: TGCAGCGTGTACCCGGGCCTGGCCGATGGCTACACCTTC. Translated, it gives CSVYPGLADGYTF. The full variable domain, rest sourced from reference TRBV29-1 and TRBJ1-2, is SAVISQKPSRDICQRGTSLTIQCQVDSQVTMMFWYRQQPGQSLTLIATANQGSEATYESGFVIDKFPISRPNLTFSTLTVSNMSPEDSSIYLCSVYPGLADGYTFGSGTRLTVV.

This clone has more than one count but fewer than ten. The chain couples TRBV4-2 to TRBJ2-7; 7 bases fit TRBD1. The V gene's germline CDR1 is LGHNA and CDR2 YNFKEQ. The V and J ends lost 6 bases and 2 bases, in that order; junction bases with no gene match: 7. The CDR3 has 14 amino acids. In DNA form, the CDR3 reads TGTGCCAGCAGTTCCGGACAGGCTACCTACGAGCAGTACTTC. It yields the protein CASSSGQATYEQYF.

The rearrangement links TRBV5-1 to TRBJ2-1, with TRBD2 identical over 9 bases. The V and J ends lost 2 bases and 1 base, in that order; junction bases with no gene match: 1. Germline CDR1 reads SGHRS; CDR2 reads YFSETQ. The CDR3 runs to 15 residues. The CDR3 loop is CASSFAGGSYNEQFF. The CDR3 DNA is TGCGCCAGCAGCTTCGCGGGAGGGTCCTACAATGAGCAGTTCTTC.

This clone was seen a few times. The CDR3 DNA is TGCAGCGTGGGGACAGGAGATCATGGCTACACCTTC. Translation gives CSVGTGDHGYTF. This sequence joins TRBV29-1 and TRBJ1-2; TRBD1 matches 8 bases. The trim removed 6 bases at V and 6 bases at J, leaving 6 bases unmatched. Germline V gene sequence: CDR1 SQVTM, CDR2 ANQGSEA. CDR3 length: 12 amino acids.

V gene TRBV7-3 combines with J gene TRBJ2-7; 12 positions agree with TRBD2. The germline V gene encodes CDR1 SGHTA and CDR2 FQGTGA. The CDR3 covers 15 residues. The trim removed 3 bases at V and 2 bases at J, leaving 2 bases unmatched. CDR3 region: CASSFRLAGAYEQYF. CDR3 bases: TGTGCCAGCAGCTTTCGACTAGCGGGAGCCTACGAGCAGTACTTC.

This clone has just a few counts. CDR3 sequence: CASSLVAGSGGELFF. The CDR3 DNA follows: TGCGCCAGCAGCTTGGTCGCGGGGTCAGGCGGGGAGCTGTTTTTT. The genes are TRBV5-1 and TRBJ2-2; D might be TRBD2 (6 bases). Germline assignment: CDR1 SGHRS and CDR2 YFSETQ. There are 15 residues in the CDR3. Trimming took off 0 bases at V and 7 bases at J, with 13 bases between the two ends.